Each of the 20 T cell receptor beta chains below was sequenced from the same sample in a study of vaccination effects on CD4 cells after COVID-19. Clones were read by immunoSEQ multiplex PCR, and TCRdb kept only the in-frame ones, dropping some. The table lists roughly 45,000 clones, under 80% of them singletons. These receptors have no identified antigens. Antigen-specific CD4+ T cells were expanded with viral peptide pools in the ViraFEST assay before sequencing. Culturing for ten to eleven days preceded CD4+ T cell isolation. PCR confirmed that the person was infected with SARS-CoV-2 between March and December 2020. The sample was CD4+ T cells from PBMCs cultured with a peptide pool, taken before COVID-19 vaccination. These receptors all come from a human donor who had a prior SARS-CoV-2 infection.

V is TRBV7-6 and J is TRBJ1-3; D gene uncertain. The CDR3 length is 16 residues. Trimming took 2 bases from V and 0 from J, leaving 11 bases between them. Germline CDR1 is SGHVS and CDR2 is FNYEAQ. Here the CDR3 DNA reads TGTGCCAGCAGCTTACCCGCGGGGTACTCTGGAAACACCATATATTTT. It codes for CASSLPAGYSGNTIYF.

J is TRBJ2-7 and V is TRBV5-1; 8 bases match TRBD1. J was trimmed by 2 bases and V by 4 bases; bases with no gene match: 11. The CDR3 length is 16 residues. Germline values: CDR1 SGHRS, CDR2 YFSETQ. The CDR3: CASSEKKDRDPYEQYF. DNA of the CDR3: TGCGCCAGCAGCGAAAAAAAGGACAGGGATCCCTACGAGCAGTACTTC.

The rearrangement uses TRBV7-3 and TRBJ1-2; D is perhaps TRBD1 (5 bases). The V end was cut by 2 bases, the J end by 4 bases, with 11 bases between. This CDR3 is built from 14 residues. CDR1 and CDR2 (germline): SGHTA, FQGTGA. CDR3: CASSLRWDGYGYTF. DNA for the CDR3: TGTGCCAGCAGCTTACGATGGGACGGCTATGGCTACACCTTC. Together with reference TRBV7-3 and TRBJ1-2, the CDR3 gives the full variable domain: GAGVSQTPSNKVTEKGKYVELRCDPISGHTALYWYRQSLGQGPEFLIYFQGTGAADDSGLPNDRFFAVRPEGSVSTLKIQRTERGDSAVYLCASSLRWDGYGYTFGSGTRLTVV.

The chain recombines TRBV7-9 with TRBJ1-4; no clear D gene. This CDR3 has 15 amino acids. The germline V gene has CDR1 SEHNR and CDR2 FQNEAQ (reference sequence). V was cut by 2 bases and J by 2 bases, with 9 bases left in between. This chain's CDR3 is CASSLPPTTNEKLFF. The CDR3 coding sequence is TGTGCCAGCAGCTTACCCCCGACGACTAATGAAAAACTGTTTTTT.

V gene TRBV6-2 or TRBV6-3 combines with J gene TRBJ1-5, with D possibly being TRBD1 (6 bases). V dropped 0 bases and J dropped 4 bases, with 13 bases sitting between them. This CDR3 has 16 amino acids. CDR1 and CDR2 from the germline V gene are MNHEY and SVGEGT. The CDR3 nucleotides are TGTGCCAGCAGTTACTCCCCGGCAGGGGAGAATCAGCCCCAGCATTTT. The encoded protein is CASSYSPAGENQPQHF.

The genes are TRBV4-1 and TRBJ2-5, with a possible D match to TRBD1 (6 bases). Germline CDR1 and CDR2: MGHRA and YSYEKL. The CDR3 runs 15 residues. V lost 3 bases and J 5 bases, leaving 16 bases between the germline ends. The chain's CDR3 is CASSQGALIIETQYF. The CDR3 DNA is TGCGCCAGCAGCCAGGGGGCGCTAATAATCGAGACCCAGTACTTC.

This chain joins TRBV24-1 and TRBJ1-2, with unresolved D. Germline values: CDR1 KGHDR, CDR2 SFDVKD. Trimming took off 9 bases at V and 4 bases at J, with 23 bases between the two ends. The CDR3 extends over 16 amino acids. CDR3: CATYGPGQTVGYGYTF. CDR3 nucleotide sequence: TGTGCCACCTATGGCCCCGGGCAGACGGTCGGCTATGGCTACACCTTC.

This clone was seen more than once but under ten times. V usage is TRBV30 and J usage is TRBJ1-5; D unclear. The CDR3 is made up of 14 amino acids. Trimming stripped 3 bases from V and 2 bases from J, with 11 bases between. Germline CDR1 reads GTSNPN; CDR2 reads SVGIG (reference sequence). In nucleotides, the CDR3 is TGTGCCTGGAGGGCCAACTTGGGCAATCAGCCCCAGCATTTT. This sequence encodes CAWRANLGNQPQHF.

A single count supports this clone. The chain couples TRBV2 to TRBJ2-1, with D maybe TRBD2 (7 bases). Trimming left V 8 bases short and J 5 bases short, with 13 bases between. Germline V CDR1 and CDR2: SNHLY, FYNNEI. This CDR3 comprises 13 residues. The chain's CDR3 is CASWGGANNEQFF. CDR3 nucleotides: TGTGCCAGCTGGGGGGGGGCCAACAATGAGCAGTTCTTC.

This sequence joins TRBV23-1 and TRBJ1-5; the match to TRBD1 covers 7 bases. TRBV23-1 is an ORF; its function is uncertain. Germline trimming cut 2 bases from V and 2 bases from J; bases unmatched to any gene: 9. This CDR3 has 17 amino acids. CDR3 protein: CASSQRVQGGCNQPQHF. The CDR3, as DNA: TGCGCCAGCAGTCAACGGGTTCAAGGGGGCTGCAATCAGCCCCAGCATTTT.

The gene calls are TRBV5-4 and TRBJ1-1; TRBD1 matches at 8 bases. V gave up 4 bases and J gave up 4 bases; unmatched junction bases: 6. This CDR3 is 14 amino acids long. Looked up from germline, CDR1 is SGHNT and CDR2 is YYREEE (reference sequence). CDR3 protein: CASSIQGVGTEAFF. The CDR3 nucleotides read TGTGCCAGCAGCATACAGGGGGTTGGCACTGAAGCTTTCTTT.

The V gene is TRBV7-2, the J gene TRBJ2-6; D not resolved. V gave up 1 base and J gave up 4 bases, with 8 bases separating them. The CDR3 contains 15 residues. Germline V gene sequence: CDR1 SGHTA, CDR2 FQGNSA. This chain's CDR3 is CASSLDRAGANVLTF. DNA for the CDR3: TGTGCCAGCAGCTTAGACCGTGCAGGGGCCAACGTCCTGACTTTC.

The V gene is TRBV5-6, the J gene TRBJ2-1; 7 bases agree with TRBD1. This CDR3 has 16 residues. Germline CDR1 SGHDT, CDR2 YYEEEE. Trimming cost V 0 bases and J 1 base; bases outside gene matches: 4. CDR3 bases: TGTGCCAGCAGCTTGGAGCAGGGGGTTTCCTACAATGAGCAGTTCTTC. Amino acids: CASSLEQGVSYNEQFF. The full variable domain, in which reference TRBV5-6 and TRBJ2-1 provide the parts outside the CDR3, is DAGVTQSPTHLIKTRGQQVTLRCSPKSGHDTVSWYQQALGQGPQFIFQYYEEEERQRGNFPDRFSGHQFPNYSSELNVNALLLGDSALYLCASSLEQGVSYNEQFFGPGTRLTVL.

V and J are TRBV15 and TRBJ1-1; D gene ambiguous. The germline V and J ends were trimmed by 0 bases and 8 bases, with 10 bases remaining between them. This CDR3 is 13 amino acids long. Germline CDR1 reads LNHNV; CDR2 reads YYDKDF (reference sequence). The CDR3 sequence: CATSRDMGREAFF. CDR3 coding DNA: TGTGCCACCAGCAGAGATATGGGAAGGGAAGCTTTCTTT.

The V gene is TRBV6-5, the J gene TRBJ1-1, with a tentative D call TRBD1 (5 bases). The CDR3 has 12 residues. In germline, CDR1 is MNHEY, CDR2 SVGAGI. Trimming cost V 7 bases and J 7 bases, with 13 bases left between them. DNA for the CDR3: TGTGCCAGCATCGGGACGGACTATGAAGCTTTCTTT. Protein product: CASIGTDYEAFF.

CDR3 sequence reads: CASSENEGTGYTF. CDR3 coding DNA: TGTGCCAGCAGTGAAAACGAGGGAACGGGCTACACCTTC. The chain combines TRBV6-1 with TRBJ1-2; D gene uncertain. Trimming removed 2 bases at V and 8 bases at J, with 12 bases between. The V gene's germline CDR1 is MNHNS and CDR2 SASEGT. CDR3 length: 13 amino acids.

CDR3 DNA sequence: TGTGCCAGCAGTTACCTCCTCGGACAGGGGGCAGGGTACGAGCAGTACTTC. Its translation: CASSYLLGQGAGYEQYF. V and J are TRBV6-2 or TRBV6-3 and TRBJ2-7; 11 nucleotides agree with TRBD1. CDR1 is MNHEY and CDR2 is SVGEGT in the germline V gene. This CDR3 region has 17 residues. The V segment lost 2 bases and the J segment 4 bases; nucleotides outside the gene matches: 10.

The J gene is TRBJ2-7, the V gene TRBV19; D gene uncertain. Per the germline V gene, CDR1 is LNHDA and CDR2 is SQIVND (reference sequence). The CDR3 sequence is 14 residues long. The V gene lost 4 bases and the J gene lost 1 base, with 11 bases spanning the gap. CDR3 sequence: CASSTKDGSYEQYF. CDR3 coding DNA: TGTGCCAGTAGTACCAAGGACGGTTCCTACGAGCAGTACTTC.

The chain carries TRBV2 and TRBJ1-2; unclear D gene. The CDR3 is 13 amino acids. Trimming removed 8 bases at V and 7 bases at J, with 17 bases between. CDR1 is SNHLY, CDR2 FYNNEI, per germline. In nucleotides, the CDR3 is TGTGCCAGCTTACCGGGAACATTACCTGGCTACACCTTC. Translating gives CASLPGTLPGYTF.

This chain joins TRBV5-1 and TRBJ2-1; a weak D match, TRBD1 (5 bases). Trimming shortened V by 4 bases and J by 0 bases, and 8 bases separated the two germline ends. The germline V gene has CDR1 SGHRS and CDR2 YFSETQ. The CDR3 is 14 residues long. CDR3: CASSAQGSYNEQFF. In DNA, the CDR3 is TGCGCCAGCAGCGCCCAGGGCTCCTACAATGAGCAGTTCTTC. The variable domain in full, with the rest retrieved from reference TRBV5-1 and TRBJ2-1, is KAGVTQTPRYLIKTRGQQVTLSCSPISGHRSVSWYQQTPGQGLQFLFEYFSETQRNKGNFPGRFSGRQFSNSRSEMNVSTLELGDSALYLCASSAQGSYNEQFFGPGTRLTVL.